The 3 T cell receptor beta chains listed next were all sequenced from one sample in a study of CD8+ T cells in alopecia areata. Described treatment: oral pan-JAK inhibitor, 5-10 mg twice daily. The authors extracted RNA and reverse transcribed it into cDNA as the sequencing template. TCRdb's table, derived via immunoSEQ multiplex PCR, lists solely in-frame clones and lacks some. The data show 150,000 to 250,000 clones, 50% to 60% seen once. This specimen was CD4+ T cells sorted from blood, taken at week 4, from a patient treated with tofacitinib. Receptors originate from a human donor with alopecia areata.

The chain recombines TRBV29-1 with TRBJ2-3, with 11 positions matching TRBD2. After removal of 6 bases from V and 3 bases from J, the junction contained 5 bases not matched to a gene. CDR1 and CDR2 from the germline V gene are SQVTM and ANQGSEA. The CDR3 has 14 amino acids. CDR3 sequence (DNA): TGCAGCGTATCGACTAGCGGGGATACAGATACGCAGTATTTT. This encodes CSVSTSGDTDTQYF.

The gene calls are TRBV15 and TRBJ2-7, with TRBD2 identical over 10 bases. The CDR3 totals 15 residues. Per the germline V gene, CDR1 is LNHNV and CDR2 is YYDKDF (reference sequence). The V segment lost 4 bases and the J segment 4 bases; nucleotides outside the gene matches: 7. This CDR3 is CATSIERGGSYEQYF. CDR3 nucleotides: TGTGCCACCAGCATTGAGCGGGGGGGCTCGTACGAGCAGTACTTC.

The chain recombines TRBV7-8 with TRBJ2-5; TRBD2 matches 11 bases. The CDR3 contains 16 residues. With 7 bases clipped from V and 8 bases from J, the junction kept 15 bases outside the gene matches. Germline values: CDR1 SGHVS, CDR2 FQNEAQ. The CDR3 region has the DNA TGTGCCAGCAACCCCCTCAGAGGACTAGCGGGTGGAACCCAGTACTTC. It is translated as CASNPLRGLAGGTQYF.